A single T cell receptor (beta chain) is shown here with its context. Some clones are missing from TCRdb's copy, which holds only in-frame ones; the method was immunoSEQ multiplex PCR. The sample has about 200,000 clones; approximately 80% are singletons. This sample is part of a study of blood T cell repertoires in COVID-19. Germline CDR1 reads KGHSH; CDR2 reads LQKENI. The CDR3 has 11 amino acids. V lost 2 bases and J lost 8, with 3 bases in between. The TCR originated in a woman of 80 years or more with acute or convalescent COVID-19. The source material was peripheral blood. The genes are TRBV18 and TRBJ1-4; D is unclear. CDR3 amino acids: CASSPSEKLFF. The CDR3, as DNA: TGTGCCAGCTCACCATCGGAAAAACTGTTTTTT.